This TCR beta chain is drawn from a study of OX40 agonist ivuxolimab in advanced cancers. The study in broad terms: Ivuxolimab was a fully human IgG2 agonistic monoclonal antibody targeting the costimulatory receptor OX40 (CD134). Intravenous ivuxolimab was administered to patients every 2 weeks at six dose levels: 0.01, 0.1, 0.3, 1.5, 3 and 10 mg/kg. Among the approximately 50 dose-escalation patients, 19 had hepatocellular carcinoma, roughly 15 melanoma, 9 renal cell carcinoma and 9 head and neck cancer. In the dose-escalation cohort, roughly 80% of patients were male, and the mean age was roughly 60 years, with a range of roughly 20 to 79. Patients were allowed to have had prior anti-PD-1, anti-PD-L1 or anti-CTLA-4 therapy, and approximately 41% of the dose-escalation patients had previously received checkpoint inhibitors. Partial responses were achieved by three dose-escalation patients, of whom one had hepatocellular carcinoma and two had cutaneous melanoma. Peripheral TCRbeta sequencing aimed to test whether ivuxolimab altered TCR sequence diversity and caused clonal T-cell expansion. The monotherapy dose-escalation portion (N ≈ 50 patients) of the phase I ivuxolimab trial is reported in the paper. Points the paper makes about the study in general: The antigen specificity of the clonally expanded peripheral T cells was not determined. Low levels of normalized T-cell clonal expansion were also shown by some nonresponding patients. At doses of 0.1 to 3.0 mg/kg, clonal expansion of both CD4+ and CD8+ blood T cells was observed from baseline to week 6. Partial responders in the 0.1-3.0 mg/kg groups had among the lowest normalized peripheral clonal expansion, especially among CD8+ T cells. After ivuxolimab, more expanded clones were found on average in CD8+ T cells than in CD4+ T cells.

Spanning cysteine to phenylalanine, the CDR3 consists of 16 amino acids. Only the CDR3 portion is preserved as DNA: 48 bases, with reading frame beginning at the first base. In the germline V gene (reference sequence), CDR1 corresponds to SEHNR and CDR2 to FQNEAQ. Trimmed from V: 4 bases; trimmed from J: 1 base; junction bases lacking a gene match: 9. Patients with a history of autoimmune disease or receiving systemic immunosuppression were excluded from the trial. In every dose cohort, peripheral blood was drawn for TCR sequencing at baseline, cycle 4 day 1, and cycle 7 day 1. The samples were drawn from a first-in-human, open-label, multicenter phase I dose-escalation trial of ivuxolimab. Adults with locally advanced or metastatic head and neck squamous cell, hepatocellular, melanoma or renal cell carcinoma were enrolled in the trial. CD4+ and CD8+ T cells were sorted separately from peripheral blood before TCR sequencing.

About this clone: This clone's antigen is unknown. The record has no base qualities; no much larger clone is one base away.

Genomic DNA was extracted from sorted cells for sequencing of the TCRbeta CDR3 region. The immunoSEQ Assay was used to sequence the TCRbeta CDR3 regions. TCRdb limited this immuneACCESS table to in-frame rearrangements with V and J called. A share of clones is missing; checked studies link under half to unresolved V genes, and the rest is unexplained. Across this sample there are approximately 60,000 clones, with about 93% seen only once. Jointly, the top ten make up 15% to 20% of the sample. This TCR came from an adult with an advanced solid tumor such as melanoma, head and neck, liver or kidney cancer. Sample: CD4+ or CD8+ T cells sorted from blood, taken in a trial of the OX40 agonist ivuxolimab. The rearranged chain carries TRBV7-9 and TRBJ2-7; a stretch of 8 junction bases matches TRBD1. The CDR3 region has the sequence CASSSTWGQASYEQYF. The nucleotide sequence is TGTGCCAGCAGCTCGACTTGGGGACAGGCTTCCTACGAGCAGTACTTC. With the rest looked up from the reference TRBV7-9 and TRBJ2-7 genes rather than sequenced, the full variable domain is DTGVSQNPRHKITKRGQNVTFRCDPISEHNRLYWYRQTLGQGPEFLTYFQNEAQLEKSRLLSDRFSAERPKGSFSTLEIQRTEQGDSAMYLCASSSTWGQASYEQYFGPGTRLTVT.